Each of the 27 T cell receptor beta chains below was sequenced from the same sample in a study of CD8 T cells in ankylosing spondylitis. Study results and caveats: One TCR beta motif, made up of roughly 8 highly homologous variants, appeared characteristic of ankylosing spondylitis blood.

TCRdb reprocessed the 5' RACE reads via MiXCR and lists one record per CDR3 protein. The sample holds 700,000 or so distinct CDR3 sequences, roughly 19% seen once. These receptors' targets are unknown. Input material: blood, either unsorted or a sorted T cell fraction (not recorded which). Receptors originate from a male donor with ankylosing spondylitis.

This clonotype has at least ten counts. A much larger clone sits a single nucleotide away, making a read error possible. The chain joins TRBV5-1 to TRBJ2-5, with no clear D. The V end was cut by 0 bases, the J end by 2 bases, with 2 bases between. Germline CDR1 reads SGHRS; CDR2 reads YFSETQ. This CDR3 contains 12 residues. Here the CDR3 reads CASSLEQETQYF. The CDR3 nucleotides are TGCGCCAGCAGCTTGGAACAAGAGACCCAGTACTTC.

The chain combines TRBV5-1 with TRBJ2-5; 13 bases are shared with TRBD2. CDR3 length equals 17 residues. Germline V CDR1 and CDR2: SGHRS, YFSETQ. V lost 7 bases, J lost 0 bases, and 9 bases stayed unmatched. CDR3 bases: TGCGCCAGCGGTCCGGGACTAGCGGGATCCTACCAAGAGACCCAGTACTTC. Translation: CASGPGLAGSYQETQYF.

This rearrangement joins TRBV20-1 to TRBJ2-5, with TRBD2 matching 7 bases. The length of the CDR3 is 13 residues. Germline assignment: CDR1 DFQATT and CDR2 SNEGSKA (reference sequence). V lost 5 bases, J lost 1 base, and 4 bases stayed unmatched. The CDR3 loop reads CSAASGAQETQYF. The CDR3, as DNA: TGCAGTGCTGCTAGCGGAGCCCAAGAGACCCAGTACTTC.

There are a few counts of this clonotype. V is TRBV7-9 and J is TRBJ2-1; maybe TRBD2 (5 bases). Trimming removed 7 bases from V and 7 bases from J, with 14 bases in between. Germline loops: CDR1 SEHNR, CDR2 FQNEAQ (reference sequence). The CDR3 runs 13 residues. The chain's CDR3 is CASTPSEGNEQFF. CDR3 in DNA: TGTGCCAGCACCCCCTCTGAGGGAAATGAGCAGTTCTTC.

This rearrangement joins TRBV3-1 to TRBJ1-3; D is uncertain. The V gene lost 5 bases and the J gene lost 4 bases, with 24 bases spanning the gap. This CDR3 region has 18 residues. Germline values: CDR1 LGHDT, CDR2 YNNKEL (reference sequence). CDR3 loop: CASSYSRGTRAYGNTIYF. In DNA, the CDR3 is TGTGCCAGCAGCTACAGCCGAGGAACCCGGGCATACGGAAACACCATATATTTT.

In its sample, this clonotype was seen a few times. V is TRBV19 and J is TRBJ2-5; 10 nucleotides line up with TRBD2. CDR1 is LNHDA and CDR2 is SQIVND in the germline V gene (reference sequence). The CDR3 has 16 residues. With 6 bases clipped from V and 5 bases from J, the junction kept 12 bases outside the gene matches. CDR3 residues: CASSPGVAGGRETQYF. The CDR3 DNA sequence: TGTGCCAGTAGCCCGGGAGTAGCGGGGGGTAGGGAGACCCAGTACTTC.

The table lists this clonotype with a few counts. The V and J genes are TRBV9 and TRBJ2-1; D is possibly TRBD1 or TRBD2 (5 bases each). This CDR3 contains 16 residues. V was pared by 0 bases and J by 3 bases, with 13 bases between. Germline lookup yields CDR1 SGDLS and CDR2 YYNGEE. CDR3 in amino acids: CASSVDGGVRYNEQFF. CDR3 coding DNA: TGTGCCAGCAGCGTAGATGGGGGAGTTCGCTACAATGAGCAGTTCTTC.

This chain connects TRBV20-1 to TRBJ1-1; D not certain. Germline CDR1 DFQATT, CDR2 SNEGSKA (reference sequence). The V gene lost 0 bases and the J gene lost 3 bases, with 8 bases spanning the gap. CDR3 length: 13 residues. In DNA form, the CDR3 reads TGCAGTGCTAGAGATCAAAGGGACACTGAAGCTTTCTTT. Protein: CSARDQRDTEAFF.

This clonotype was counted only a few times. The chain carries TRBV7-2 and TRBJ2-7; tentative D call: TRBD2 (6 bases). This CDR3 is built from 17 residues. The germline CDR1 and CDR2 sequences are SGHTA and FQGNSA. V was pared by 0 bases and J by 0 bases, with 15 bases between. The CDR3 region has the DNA TGTGCCAGCAGCTTAGCGTTACGGCGGGATAGCTCCTACGAGCAGTACTTC. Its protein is CASSLALRRDSSYEQYF.

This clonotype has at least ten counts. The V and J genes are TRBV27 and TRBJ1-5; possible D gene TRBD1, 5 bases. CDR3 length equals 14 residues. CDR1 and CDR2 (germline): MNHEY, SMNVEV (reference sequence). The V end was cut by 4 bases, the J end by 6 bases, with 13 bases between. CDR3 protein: CASSYTYGGQPQHF. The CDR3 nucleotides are TGTGCCAGCAGTTACACCTACGGGGGTCAGCCCCAGCATTTT.

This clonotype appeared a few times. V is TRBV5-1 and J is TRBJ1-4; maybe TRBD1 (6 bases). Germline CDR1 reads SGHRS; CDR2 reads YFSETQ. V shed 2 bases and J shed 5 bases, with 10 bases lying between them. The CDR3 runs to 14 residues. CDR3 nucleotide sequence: TGCGCCAGCAGCTTACAGGGAAAAAATGAAAAACTGTTTTTT. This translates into CASSLQGKNEKLFF.

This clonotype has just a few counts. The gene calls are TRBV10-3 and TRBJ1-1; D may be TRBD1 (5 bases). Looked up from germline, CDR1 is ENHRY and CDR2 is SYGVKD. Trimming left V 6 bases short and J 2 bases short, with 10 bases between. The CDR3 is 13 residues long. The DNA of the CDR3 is TGTGCCATCAGAGGACAAGTCAACACTGAAGCTTTCTTT. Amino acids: CAIRGQVNTEAFF.

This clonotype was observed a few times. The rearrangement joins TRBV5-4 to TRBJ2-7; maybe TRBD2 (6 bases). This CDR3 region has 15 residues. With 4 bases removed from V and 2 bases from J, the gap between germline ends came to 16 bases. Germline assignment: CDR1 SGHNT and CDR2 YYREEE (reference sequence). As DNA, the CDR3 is TGTGCCAGCAGCCGCTTAGGCGGGGCAGCCTACGAGCAGTACTTC. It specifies CASSRLGGAAYEQYF.

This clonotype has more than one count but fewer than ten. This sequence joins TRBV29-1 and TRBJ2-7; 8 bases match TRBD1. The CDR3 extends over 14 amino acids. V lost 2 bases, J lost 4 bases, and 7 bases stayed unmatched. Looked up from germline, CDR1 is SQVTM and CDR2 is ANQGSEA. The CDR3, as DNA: TGCAGCGTTGAATCCACAGGGGGTCGGTACGAGCAGTACTTC. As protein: CSVESTGGRYEQYF.

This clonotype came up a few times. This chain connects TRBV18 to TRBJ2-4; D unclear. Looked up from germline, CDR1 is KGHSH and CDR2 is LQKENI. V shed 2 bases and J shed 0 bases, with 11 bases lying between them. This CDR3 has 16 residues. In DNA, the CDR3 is TGTGCCAGCTCACCAGGGTTTGACCGAGCCAAAAACATTCAGTACTTC. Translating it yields CASSPGFDRAKNIQYF.

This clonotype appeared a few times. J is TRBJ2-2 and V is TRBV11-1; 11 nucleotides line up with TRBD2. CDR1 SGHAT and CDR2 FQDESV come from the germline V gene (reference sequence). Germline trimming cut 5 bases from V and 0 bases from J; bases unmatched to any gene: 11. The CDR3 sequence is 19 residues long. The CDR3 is CASSRQKTSGKANTGELFF. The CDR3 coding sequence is TGTGCCAGCAGCCGCCAAAAGACTAGCGGGAAGGCGAACACCGGGGAGCTGTTTTTT. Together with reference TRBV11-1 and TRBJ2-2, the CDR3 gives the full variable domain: EAEVAQSPRYKITEKSQAVAFWCDPISGHATLYWYRQILGQGPELLVQFQDESVVDDSQLPKDRFSAERLKGVDSTLKIQPAELGDSAMYLCASSRQKTSGKANTGELFFGEGSRLTVL.

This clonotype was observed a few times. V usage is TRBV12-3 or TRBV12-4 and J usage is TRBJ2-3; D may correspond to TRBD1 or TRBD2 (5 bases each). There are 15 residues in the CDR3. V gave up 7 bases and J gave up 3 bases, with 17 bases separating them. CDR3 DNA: TGTGCCAGCACCCATGGGGGAGTCAGAACAGATACGCAGTATTTT. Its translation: CASTHGGVRTDTQYF.

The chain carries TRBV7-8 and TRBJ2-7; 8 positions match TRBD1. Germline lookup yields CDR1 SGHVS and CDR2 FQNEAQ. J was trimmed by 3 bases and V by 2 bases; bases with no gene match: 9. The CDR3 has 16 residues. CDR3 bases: TGTGCCAGCAGCTTAATAGTGGACAGGGAAAGCTACGAGCAGTACTTC. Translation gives CASSLIVDRESYEQYF.

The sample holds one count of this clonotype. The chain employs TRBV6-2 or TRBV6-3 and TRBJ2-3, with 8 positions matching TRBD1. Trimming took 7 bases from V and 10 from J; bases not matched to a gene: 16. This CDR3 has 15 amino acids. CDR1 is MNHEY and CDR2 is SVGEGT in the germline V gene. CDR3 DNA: TGTGCCAGCATTCCGGACAGGGAATCCAACAAGGCGCAGTATTTT. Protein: CASIPDRESNKAQYF.

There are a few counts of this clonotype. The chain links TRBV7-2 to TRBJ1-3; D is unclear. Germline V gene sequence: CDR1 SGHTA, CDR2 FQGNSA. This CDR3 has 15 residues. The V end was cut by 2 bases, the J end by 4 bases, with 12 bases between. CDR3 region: CASSLRSAAGNTIYF. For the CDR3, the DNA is TGTGCCAGCAGCTTACGGTCGGCAGCCGGAAACACCATATATTTT.

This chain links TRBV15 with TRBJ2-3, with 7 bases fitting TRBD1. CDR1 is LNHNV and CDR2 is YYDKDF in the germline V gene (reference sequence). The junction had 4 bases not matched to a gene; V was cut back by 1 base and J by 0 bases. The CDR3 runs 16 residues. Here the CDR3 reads CATSRGRQGSTDTQYF. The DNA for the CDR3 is TGTGCCACCAGCAGAGGTCGACAGGGAAGCACAGATACGCAGTATTTT. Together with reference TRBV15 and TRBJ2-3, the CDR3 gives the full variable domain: DAMVIQNPRYQVTQFGKPVTLSCSQTLNHNVMYWYQQKSSQAPKLLFHYYDKDFNNEADTPDNFQSRRPNTSFCFLDIRSPGLGDTAMYLCATSRGRQGSTDTQYFGPGTRLTVL.

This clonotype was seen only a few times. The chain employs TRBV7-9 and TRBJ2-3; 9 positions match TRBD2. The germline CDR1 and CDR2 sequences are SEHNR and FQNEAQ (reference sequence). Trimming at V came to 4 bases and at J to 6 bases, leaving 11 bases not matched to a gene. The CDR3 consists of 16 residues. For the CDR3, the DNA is TGTGCCAGCAGCTCATTTGGAAGCGGGAGGAAGGATACGCAGTATTTT. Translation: CASSSFGSGRKDTQYF.

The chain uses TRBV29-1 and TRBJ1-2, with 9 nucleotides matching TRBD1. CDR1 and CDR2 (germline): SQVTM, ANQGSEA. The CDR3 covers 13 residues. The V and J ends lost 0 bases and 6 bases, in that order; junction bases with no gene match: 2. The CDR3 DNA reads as TGCAGCGTTGAAGACCGACAGGGGGATGGCTACACCTTC. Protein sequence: CSVEDRQGDGYTF.

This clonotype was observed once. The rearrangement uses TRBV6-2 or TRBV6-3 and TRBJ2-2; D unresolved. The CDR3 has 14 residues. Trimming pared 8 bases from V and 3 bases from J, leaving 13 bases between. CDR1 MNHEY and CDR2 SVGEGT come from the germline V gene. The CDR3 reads CASYPADYTGELFF. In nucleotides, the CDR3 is TGTGCCAGCTACCCGGCAGACTACACCGGGGAGCTGTTTTTT.

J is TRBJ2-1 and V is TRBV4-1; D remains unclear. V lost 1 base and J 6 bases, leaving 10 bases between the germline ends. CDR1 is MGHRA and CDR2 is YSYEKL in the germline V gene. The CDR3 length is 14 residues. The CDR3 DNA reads TGCGCCAGCAGCCAAGTACCTCACGCCAATGAGCAGTTCTTC. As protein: CASSQVPHANEQFF.

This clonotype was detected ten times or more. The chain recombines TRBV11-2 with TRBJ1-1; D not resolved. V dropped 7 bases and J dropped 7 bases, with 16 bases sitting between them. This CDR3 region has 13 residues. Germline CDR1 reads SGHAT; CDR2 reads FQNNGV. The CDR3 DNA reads TGTGCCAGCACCCCCGTTTATCGGAGTGAAGCTTTCTTT. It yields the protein CASTPVYRSEAFF. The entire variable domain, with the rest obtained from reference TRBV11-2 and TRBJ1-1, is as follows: EAGVAQSPRYKIIEKRQSVAFWCNPISGHATLYWYQQILGQGPKLLIQFQNNGVVDDSQLPKDRFSAERLKGVDSTLKIQPAKLEDSAVYLCASTPVYRSEAFFGQGTRLTVV.

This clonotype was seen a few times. The CDR3: CASSLGSSTRTDTQYF. The CDR3 DNA reads TGTGCCAGCAGCTTAGGATCTAGTACGCGCACAGATACGCAGTATTTT. The chain is built from TRBV11-2 and TRBJ2-3; D gene unclear. The CDR3 is 16 amino acids. V dropped 1 base and J dropped 1 base, with 12 bases sitting between them. Germline CDR1 is SGHAT and CDR2 is FQNNGV.